This T cell receptor beta chain was captured by sequencing in a study of CD8+ T cells in alopecia areata (dated by TCRdb to between 2018 and 2020). A note on the overall study: The treated patients, all with moderate-to-severe alopecia areata, were enrolled in an open-label pilot trial of oral tofacitinib given at 5 to 10 mg twice daily. The RNA source kit depended on sample type: the PAXgene miRNA kit for fixed scalp, the miRNeasy kit for PBMCs, and the RNeasy kit for mouse skin. Biopsies were taken from tofacitinib-treated patients at baseline and at 4 and 24 weeks of treatment, and a later scalp biopsy was taken in several of the tofacitinib-treated patients. Patients received tofacitinib for 6 to 18 months and were then followed off drug for 6 months to check for delayed response and recurrence. The study used high-throughput TCRbeta sequencing to examine T cell clonal expansion in alopecia areata, in both the C3H/HeJ mouse model and human patients. immunoSEQ multiplex PCR using 35 Vbeta forward primers and 13 Jbeta reverse primers was used to amplify TCRbeta CDR3 regions. The SALT score, which quantifies the percentage of affected scalp surface area, was used to measure disease severity in treated patients. On the human side, TCRbeta sequencing was run on scalp tissue and on sorted CD4+ and CD8+ peripheral blood T cells from healthy controls and from alopecia areata patients with either patchy or totalis/universalis disease. Clonality in the scalp was compared among normal scalp (n=4), patchy alopecia areata scalp (n=8), and alopecia totalis/universalis scalp (n=8). Study-wide findings and limitations: Higher clonality and more expanded CD8+ clones were observed in lesional scalp than in normal scalp, particularly in alopecia totalis/universalis, a finding suggestive of antigenic drive. Scalp TCR repertoire analysis is complicated because resident alphabeta T cells in normal human skin are also sequenced, whereas mouse skin is dominated by gammadelta T cells. During tofacitinib treatment, many expanded lesional clones stuck around in both scalp and blood, and this persistence may partly explain why relapse happens after treatment is stopped. Tofacitinib significantly decreased scalp clonality and the number of expanded CD8+ clones among the top 100 scalp clones. The treated cohort was small, with a single nonresponder, so links between baseline CD8+ expansion and response need larger studies. Shared TCR sequences between patients were less evident than in mice, which may be partly attributable to HLA diversity in the patient population.

Regarding this clone: Which antigen it targets is not known. No much larger clonotype is one base removed from it; base qualities were not supplied.

Receptor libraries were prepared by the immunoSEQ multiplex PCR assay. To provide template for TCR sequencing, every sample had RNA extracted and reverse transcribed into cDNA. First-strand cDNA was synthesized with SuperScript III using a 2:1 mix of oligo-dT and random hexamers. A synthetic immune receptor repertoire was used to gauge amplification bias, and whatever bias remained was removed computationally. As for the authors' bioinformatics: Raw reads were preprocessed for error removal, and CDR3 was defined according to IMGT conventions as running from the conserved cysteine to phenylalanine. To get clonality, Shannon entropy was normalized by log2 of the number of productive unique TCRs and the result was subtracted from 1. Whether each scalp clone was CD4 or CD8 was inferred by checking scalp TCRbeta sequences against the CD4 and CD8 repertoires from sorted blood. TCRdb took over this immuneACCESS table, retaining in-frame rearrangements with V and J assigned. Such tables are incomplete; in checked studies, under half of the missing clones stem from an unresolved V gene, and the remainder is unexplained. V and J calls and clone size follow that table, whereas D and trimming were derived from the DNA. The sample profile shows about 76,000 clones; approximately 66% of them were found once. Clones ranked in the top ten supply about 20% of the sample.

V was cut back by 0 bases and J by 0 bases, leaving a gap of 6 bases between them. The germline V gene encodes CDR1 GTSNPN and CDR2 SVGIG (reference sequence). The CDR3, from cysteine to phenylalanine, totals 14 residues. Only CDR3 DNA remains: 42 bases, in frame from the first base. The meaning of the sample's time point label: around 24 weeks on oral tofacitinib. In light of the paper, this sample's treatment or condition label describes: oral pan-JAK inhibitor, 5-10 mg twice daily. Peripheral blood and lesional scalp punch biopsies were obtained from patients with alopecia areata. PBMCs were separated by density centrifugation and stained for CD3, CD4 and CD8, after which CD4+ and CD8+ T cells were sorted on a FACSAria.

The sample was CD8+ T cells sorted from blood, taken at week 24, from a patient treated with tofacitinib. This receptor was identified in a human donor with alopecia areata. The V gene is TRBV30 and the J gene is TRBJ1-3; the D gene assignment is ambiguous. The CDR3 corresponds to CAWSVTGSGNTIYF. The DNA sequence follows: TGTGCCTGGAGTGTAACGGGCTCTGGAAACACCATATATTTT.